Detailed here is one T cell receptor beta chain. The sample originates from a study of control samples from healthy donors and cancer patients. This CDR3 comprises 14 residues. V was clipped by 3 bases and J by 2 bases; unmatched bases: 2. Germline-derived CDR1 and CDR2 are LNHDA and SQIVND (reference sequence). Measured with immunoSEQ multiplex PCR; TCRdb has only the in-frame clones, and not every one. Of tens of thousands of clones listed, more than 75% are singletons. This receptor was identified in a woman between 45 and 60 years old with lung cancer. Sequencing was performed on PBMCs. V usage is TRBV19 and J usage is TRBJ2-7, with 9 nucleotides matching TRBD1. The CDR3 sequence: CASSIGTGTYEQYF. CDR3 bases: TGTGCCAGTAGTATCGGGACAGGGACCTACGAGCAGTACTTC. Drawing the rest from reference TRBV19 and TRBJ2-7, the complete variable domain is DGGITQSPKYLFRKEGQNVTLSCEQNLNHDAMYWYRQDPGQGLRLIYYSQIVNDFQKGDIAEGYSVSREKKESFPLTVTSAQKNPTAFYLCASSIGTGTYEQYFGPGTRLTVT.